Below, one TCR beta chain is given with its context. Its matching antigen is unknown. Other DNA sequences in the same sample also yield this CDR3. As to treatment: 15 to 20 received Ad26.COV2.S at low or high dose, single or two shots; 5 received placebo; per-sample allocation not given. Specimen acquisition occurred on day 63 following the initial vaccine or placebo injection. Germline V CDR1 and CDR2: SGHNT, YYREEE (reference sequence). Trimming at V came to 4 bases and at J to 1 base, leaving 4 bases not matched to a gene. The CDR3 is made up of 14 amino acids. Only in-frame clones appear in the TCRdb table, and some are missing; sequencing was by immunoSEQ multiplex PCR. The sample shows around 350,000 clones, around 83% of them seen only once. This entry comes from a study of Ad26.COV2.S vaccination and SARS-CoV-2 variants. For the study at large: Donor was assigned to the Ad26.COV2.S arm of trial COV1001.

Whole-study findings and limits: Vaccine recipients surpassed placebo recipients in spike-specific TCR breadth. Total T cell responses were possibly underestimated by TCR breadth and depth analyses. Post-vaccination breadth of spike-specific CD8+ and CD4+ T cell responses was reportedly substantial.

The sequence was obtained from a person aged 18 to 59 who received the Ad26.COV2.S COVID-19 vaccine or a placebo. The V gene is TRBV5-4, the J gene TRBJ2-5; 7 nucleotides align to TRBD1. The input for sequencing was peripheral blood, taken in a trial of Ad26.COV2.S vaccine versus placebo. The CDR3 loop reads CASSLGTVQETQYF. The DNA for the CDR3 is TGTGCCAGCAGCCTCGGGACAGTCCAAGAGACCCAGTACTTC.